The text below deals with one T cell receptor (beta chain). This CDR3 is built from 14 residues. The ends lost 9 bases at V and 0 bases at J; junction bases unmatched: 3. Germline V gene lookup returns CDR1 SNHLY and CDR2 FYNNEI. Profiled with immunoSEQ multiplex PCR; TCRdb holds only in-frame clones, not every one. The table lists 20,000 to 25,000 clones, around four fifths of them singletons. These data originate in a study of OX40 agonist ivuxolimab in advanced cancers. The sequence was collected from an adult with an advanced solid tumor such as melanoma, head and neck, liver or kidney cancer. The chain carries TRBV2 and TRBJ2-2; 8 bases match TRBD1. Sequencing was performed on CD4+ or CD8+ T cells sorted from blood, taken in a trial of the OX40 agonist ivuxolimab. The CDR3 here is CARTGVANTGELFF. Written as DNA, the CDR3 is TGTGCCAGGACAGGGGTTGCGAACACCGGGGAGCTGTTTTTT.